This T cell receptor (beta chain) was profiled in a study of regulatory T cells in long-lasting Graves disease. The sample's time point: newly diagnosed GD, antithyroid drugs for less than 3 months. From PBMCs, RNA was extracted and then used to make the TCR library. This clonotype occurred a few times. No antigen is known for it. General study results and limits: Newly diagnosed patients shared 1,000 or so public clonotypes; persistent patients shared approximately 2,700. Segments TRBV28, TRBJ1-2 and TRBJ2-5 showed preferential usage in persistent disease.

CDR3 length: 14 amino acids. V lost 8 bases, J lost 3 bases, and 4 bases stayed unmatched. Germline V lookup: CDR1 LNHDA, CDR2 SQIVND (reference sequence). For TCR beta, libraries came from iRepertoire HTBI primers and Arm-PCR of CDR3 regions. TCRdb analysed the multiplex PCR reads with MiXCR anew, one entry per CDR3 protein. The top ten clones hold roughly 8.9% of a sample with roughly 560,000 distinct CDR3 sequences, about 12% of them seen once. This sample also appeared in a second study, on T cells in Graves' hyperthyroidism and ophthalmopathy.

Sample: peripheral blood mononuclear cells (PBMCs), taken at new diagnosis, from a patient treated with antithyroid drugs. This clonotype was obtained from a woman in her 30s with Graves disease. The V and J genes are TRBV19 and TRBJ2-1; 10 nucleotides align to TRBD1. The CDR3 DNA follows: TGTGCCAGTGCCGGGACAGGGGACTACAATGAGCAGTTCTTC. Protein sequence: CASAGTGDYNEQFF.